The 5 T cell receptor beta chains in this list originate from one sample, sequenced in a study of blood T cell repertoires in COVID-19. Sequencing used immunoSEQ multiplex PCR; TCRdb keeps in-frame clones, though not all of them. The data contain some 300,000 clones, 85% to 90% of them seen just once; the ten biggest clones take up 2% to 2.5%. The sequencing input was PBMCs or T cells enriched from blood (not recorded which). The receptors were sampled from a woman aged 55-69 years in a cohort exposed to, infected with or recovered from COVID-19 (not recorded which).

The J gene is TRBJ2-7, the V gene TRBV4-1; TRBD2 agrees at 9 bases. The CDR3 totals 16 residues. Germline V CDR1 and CDR2: MGHRA, YSYEKL. Unmatched junction bases numbered 11, after V lost 1 base and J lost 7 bases. CDR3 in amino acids: CASSQAAGGRWGEQYF. CDR3 DNA sequence: TGCGCCAGCAGCCAAGCGGCGGGGGGGCGCTGGGGGGAGCAGTACTTC.

Comment on this clone: The sample contains more than one DNA sequence encoding this CDR3. The chain has TRBV7-2 and TRBJ1-1; a weak D match, TRBD1 (6 bases). This CDR3 is 13 amino acids long. Looked up from germline, CDR1 is SGHTA and CDR2 is FQGNSA. V was trimmed by 6 bases and J by 1 base, leaving 9 bases between them. CDR3 protein: CASRDRRNTEAFF. As DNA, the CDR3 is TGTGCCAGCAGAGACAGGAGGAACACTGAAGCTTTCTTT.

This clone was recorded once. One end of the junction fails to match germline, which may point to a read error. Different DNA sequences within this sample yield the same CDR3. This sequence joins TRBV6-1 and TRBJ2-7, with 9 bases lining up with TRBD2. Germline V gene data show CDR1 as MNHNS and CDR2 as SASEGT. The length of the CDR3 is 14 residues. The CDR3 is CASSEGTSRYEQYF. CDR3 DNA sequence: TGTGCCAGCAGCGAAGGGACTAGCCGGTACGAGCAGTACTTC.

The chain carries TRBV6-5 and TRBJ2-7; 11 nucleotides line up with TRBD1. CDR1 is MNHEY and CDR2 is SVGAGI in the germline V gene. Losses at the gene ends were 6 bases for V and 1 base for J; bases not matched to a gene: 5. This CDR3 is built from 15 residues. The CDR3 is CASRTGTGGSYEQYF. As DNA, the CDR3 is TGTGCCAGCAGAACCGGGACAGGGGGGTCCTACGAGCAGTACTTC.

The chain uses TRBV18 and TRBJ2-1, with TRBD1 as a possible D gene (6 bases). V dropped 3 bases and J dropped 6 bases, with 9 bases sitting between them. CDR3 size: 13 residues. Germline CDR1 is KGHSH and CDR2 is LQKENI. In DNA, the CDR3 is TGTGCCAGCTCACCCACAGGGAGCAATGAGCAGTTCTTC. Translating gives CASSPTGSNEQFF.